This T cell receptor beta chain was documented in a study of human T cells and chemical hapten exposure. This CDR3 is built from 13 residues. Germline V gives CDR1 MNHEY, CDR2 SVGEGT. V dropped 10 bases and J dropped 3 bases, with 15 bases sitting between them. TCRdb re-called the RACE reads through MiXCR, storing one row per CDR3 protein. Of tens of thousands of distinct CDR3 sequences listed, 8% to 10% are singletons. As to time point: patch test 3, about 24 weeks after DPC sensitization. Documented treatment: therapeutic diphenylcyclopropenone sensitization with weekly scalp DPC. This clonotype was counted a few times.

Source: whole blood, taken in connection with sensitization to the hapten diphenylcyclopropenone (DPC). The TCR was taken from a woman aged 40 to 49 with alopecia areata. Some clones in this sample may be carry-over from other donors' samples. The gene calls are TRBV6-2 or TRBV6-3 and TRBJ1-2; D remains unclear. The DNA of the CDR3 is TGTGCCACCCTGGAAGCAGGCTACTATGGCTACACCTTC. It is translated as CATLEAGYYGYTF.